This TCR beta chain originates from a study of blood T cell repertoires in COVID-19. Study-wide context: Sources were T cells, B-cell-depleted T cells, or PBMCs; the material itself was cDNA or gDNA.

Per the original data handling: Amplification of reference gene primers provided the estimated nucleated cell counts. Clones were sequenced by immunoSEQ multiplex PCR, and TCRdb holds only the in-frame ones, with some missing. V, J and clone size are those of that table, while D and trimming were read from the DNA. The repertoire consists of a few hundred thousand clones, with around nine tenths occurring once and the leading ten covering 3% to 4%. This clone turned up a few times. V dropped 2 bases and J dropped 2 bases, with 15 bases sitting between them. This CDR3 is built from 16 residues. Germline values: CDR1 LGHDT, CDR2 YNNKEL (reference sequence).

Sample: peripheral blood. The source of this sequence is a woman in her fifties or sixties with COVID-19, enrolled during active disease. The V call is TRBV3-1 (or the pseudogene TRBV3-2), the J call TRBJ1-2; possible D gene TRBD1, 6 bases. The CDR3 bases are TGTGCCAGCAGCCAAACCGGGACATCGAAGAACTATGGCTACACCTTC. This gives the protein CASSQTGTSKNYGYTF.